What follows are 23 T cell receptor beta chains derived from one specimen sequenced in a study of technical replicates of blood from a handful of donors. TCRdb keeps only in-frame clones here, not all; method: immunoSEQ multiplex PCR. The sample has under 100,000 clones, approximately 94% seen once. What was sequenced was T cells isolated from PBMCs. Receptors were obtained from a human donor in good health.

The chain links TRBV27 to TRBJ2-7; TRBD2 aligns across 8 bases. CDR3 size: 14 residues. Trimming took 10 bases from V and 5 from J; bases not matched to a gene: 13. Germline CDR1 and CDR2: MNHEY and SMNVEV (reference sequence). The CDR3 spells CAIKPAGGRDEQYF. DNA for the CDR3: TGTGCCATCAAGCCCGCGGGGGGCCGGGACGAGCAGTACTTC.

The rearrangement joins TRBV15 to TRBJ2-3, with 7 bases that match TRBD1. V lost 1 base, J lost 3 bases, and 7 bases stayed unmatched. Germline-derived CDR1 and CDR2 are LNHNV and YYDKDF (reference sequence). CDR3 length equals 16 residues. The CDR3 loop is CATSRVGGQTTDTQYF. Written as DNA, the CDR3 is TGTGCCACCAGCAGAGTAGGGGGACAGACTACAGATACGCAGTATTTT.

The chain is built from TRBV11-1 and TRBJ2-7, with 8 bases matching TRBD1. The germline V gene has CDR1 SGHAT and CDR2 FQDESV (reference sequence). The trim removed 0 bases at V and 4 bases at J, leaving 5 bases unmatched. The CDR3 loop spans 15 amino acids. The CDR3 sequence: CASSLAFQGAYEQYF. In DNA, the CDR3 is TGTGCCAGCAGCTTAGCGTTCCAGGGGGCTTACGAGCAGTACTTC.

This sequence joins TRBV27 and TRBJ1-2, with TRBD1 matching 7 bases. The CDR3 is 16 residues long. V lost 4 bases to trimming and J lost 8 bases; unmatched junction nucleotides: 16. Germline CDR1 is MNHEY and CDR2 is SMNVEV (reference sequence). CDR3 residues: CASSSLPGQLNSGYTF. The CDR3 DNA reads as TGTGCCAGCAGTTCTCTCCCGGGACAGCTTAATTCGGGCTACACCTTC.

The rearrangement links TRBV5-4 to TRBJ1-6; 10 nucleotides agree with TRBD1. The CDR3 has 17 residues. Germline V gene lookup returns CDR1 SGHNT and CDR2 YYREEE (reference sequence). V was pared by 2 bases and J by 6 bases, with 8 bases of the junction left unmatched. The CDR3 nucleotides read TGTGCCAGCAGCTTTGGGGACAGGGGTGTAAGTAATTCACCCCTCCACTTT. Its protein product is CASSFGDRGVSNSPLHF. Full variable domain (missing parts from reference TRBV5-4 and TRBJ1-6): ETGVTQSPTHLIKTRGQQVTLRCSSQSGHNTVSWYQQALGQGPQFIFQYYREEENGRGNFPPRFSGLQFPNYSSELNVNALELDDSALYLCASSFGDRGVSNSPLHFGNGTRLTVT.

The rearrangement links TRBV19 to TRBJ2-1; 9 positions match TRBD2. Germline assignment: CDR1 LNHDA and CDR2 SQIVND (reference sequence). This CDR3 comprises 16 residues. With V trimmed by 0 bases and J by 8 bases, 8 bases remained unmatched. The CDR3 loop reads CASSIDQGTSFHEQFF. As DNA, the CDR3 is TGTGCCAGTAGTATAGATCAAGGGACTAGCTTCCATGAGCAGTTCTTC.

This clone was counted once. The rearrangement joins TRBV10-2 to TRBJ2-6, with D perhaps TRBD1 (6 bases). The CDR3 loop spans 16 amino acids. V lost 7 bases and J lost 1, with 14 bases in between. The germline V gene has CDR1 WSHSY and CDR2 SAAADI. For the CDR3, the DNA is TGCGCCAGCACCGGACAGTTCCTTTCTGGGGCCAACGTCCTGACTTTC. This translates into CASTGQFLSGANVLTF.

The J gene is TRBJ1-2, the V gene TRBV10-3, with D maybe TRBD1 (6 bases). Germline V gene lookup returns CDR1 ENHRY and CDR2 SYGVKD. Deletions cut 0 bases from V and 0 bases from J, with 17 bases between. This CDR3 has 18 residues. CDR3 coding DNA: TGTGCCATCAGTGAGTCTAGGACAGCCCCCGAATCTAACTATGGCTACACCTTC. Protein: CAISESRTAPESNYGYTF.

The J gene is TRBJ2-5, the V gene TRBV28; D gene ambiguous. V was clipped by 5 bases and J by 5 bases, with 12 bases between them. CDR1 is MDHEN and CDR2 is SYDVKM in the germline V gene. This CDR3 is built from 13 residues. The CDR3 here is CASSSWARETQYF. The CDR3 coding sequence is TGTGCCAGCAGTAGCTGGGCAAGGGAGACCCAGTACTTC.

The chain couples TRBV9 to TRBJ2-3; 9 bases map to TRBD2. Germline V gene data show CDR1 as SGDLS and CDR2 as YYNGEE. This CDR3 is 16 amino acids long. V lost 4 bases to trimming and J lost 4 bases; unmatched junction nucleotides: 10. DNA of the CDR3: TGTGCCAGCAGCACCCTCGGTAGCGGGGGTTCAGATACGCAGTATTTT. It yields the protein CASSTLGSGGSDTQYF.

The chain uses TRBV5-4 and TRBJ1-1; D unclear. Deletions cut 0 bases from V and 8 bases from J, with 20 bases between. The CDR3 totals 16 residues. The germline V gene has CDR1 SGHNT and CDR2 YYREEE (reference sequence). In nucleotides, the CDR3 is TGTGCCAGCAGCTTGGGGGGTGCTAGGGAGCTAATAGAAGCTTTCTTT. Translating it yields CASSLGGARELIEAFF. Filled out from reference TRBV5-4 and TRBJ1-1, the complete variable domain reads ETGVTQSPTHLIKTRGQQVTLRCSSQSGHNTVSWYQQALGQGPQFIFQYYREEENGRGNFPPRFSGLQFPNYSSELNVNALELDDSALYLCASSLGGARELIEAFFGQGTRLTVV.

This sequence joins TRBV15 and TRBJ2-7; 9 nucleotides agree with TRBD1. CDR1 and CDR2 (germline): LNHNV, YYDKDF (reference sequence). This CDR3 spans 14 amino acids. V trimming: 9 bases; J trimming: 3 bases; junction bases outside the gene matches: 9. In DNA form, the CDR3 reads TGTGCCACGGAAACCGACAGGGGGTTCTACGAGCAGTACTTC. Translated, it gives CATETDRGFYEQYF.

The chain is built from TRBV2 and TRBJ1-1; weak D call: TRBD1 (5 bases). The germline CDR1 and CDR2 sequences are SNHLY and FYNNEI. V lost 6 bases and J lost 2, with 16 bases in between. The CDR3 runs to 15 residues. The CDR3, as DNA: TGTGCCAGCAGGCAGGGCCAGATCCCCAACACTGAAGCTTTCTTT. Translation: CASRQGQIPNTEAFF.

The rearrangement links TRBV27 to TRBJ2-2; TRBD1 might be the D (6 bases). The CDR3 length is 14 residues. CDR1 is MNHEY and CDR2 is SMNVEV in the germline V gene (reference sequence). V was trimmed by 2 bases and J by 5 bases, leaving 9 bases between them. The CDR3 DNA reads as TGTGCCAGCAGTTTACAGGGGAAGACCGGGGAGCTGTTTTTT. Translation gives CASSLQGKTGELFF.

V and J are TRBV7-6 and TRBJ2-7; possible D gene TRBD2, 6 bases. CDR3 size: 13 residues. V was cut by 5 bases and J by 5 bases, with 13 bases left in between. In germline, CDR1 is SGHVS, CDR2 FNYEAQ. The CDR3 loop reads CASSGGGGHEQYF. The DNA of the CDR3 is TGTGCCAGCAGCGGGGGAGGCGGGCACGAGCAGTACTTC. Combining the CDR3 with reference TRBV7-6 and TRBJ2-7 gives the whole variable domain GAGVSQSPRYKVTKRGQDVALRCDPISGHVSLYWYRQALGQGPEFLTYFNYEAQQDKSGLPNDRFSAERPEGSISTLTIQRTEQRDSAMYRCASSGGGGHEQYFGPGTRLTVT.

Here the CDR3 reads CASSWDLSTGAGYTF. DNA for the CDR3: TGTGCCAGCAGCTGGGACCTTAGCACAGGGGCTGGCTACACCTTC. The chain has TRBV7-8 and TRBJ1-2; 7 bases are shared with TRBD1. The CDR3 is made up of 15 amino acids. Per germline, CDR1 SGHVS and CDR2 FQNEAQ. The junction had 12 bases not matched to a gene; V was cut back by 4 bases and J by 7 bases.

This sequence joins TRBV28 and TRBJ2-1, with TRBD2 matching 11 bases. The CDR3 loop spans 12 amino acids. Trimming at V came to 5 bases and at J to 16 bases, leaving 7 bases not matched to a gene. Germline V gene data show CDR1 as MDHEN and CDR2 as SYDVKM. This chain's CDR3 is CASSLSSGRKFF. The CDR3 bases are TGTGCCAGCAGTCTTTCTAGCGGGAGGAAATTCTTC.

This clone was seen a single time. The genes are TRBV7-3 and TRBJ1-1, with D maybe TRBD1 (6 bases). The CDR3 has 14 residues. Germline V CDR1 and CDR2: SGHTA, FQGTGA. Trimming removed 5 bases at V and 0 bases at J, with 10 bases between. CDR3 in amino acids: CASSPSGVNTEAFF. Here the CDR3 DNA reads TGTGCCAGCAGCCCCTCAGGGGTGAACACTGAAGCTTTCTTT.

Written as DNA, the CDR3 is TGTGCCAGCAGCGTAGTTAGCGGGGGCTACGAGCAGTACTTC. Amino acids: CASSVVSGGYEQYF. The V gene is TRBV9, the J gene TRBJ2-7, with TRBD2 identical over 9 bases. The CDR3 totals 14 residues. Germline assignment: CDR1 SGDLS and CDR2 YYNGEE. After removal of 0 bases from V and 3 bases from J, the junction contained 1 base not matched to a gene.

The chain uses TRBV19 and TRBJ1-2; TRBD1 aligns across 9 bases. The J segment lost 6 bases and the V segment lost 5 bases, leaving 13 bases of the junction unmatched. The CDR3 has 16 residues. Germline CDR1 and CDR2: LNHDA and SQIVND (reference sequence). CDR3 in DNA: TGTGCCAGTAGTTTAATCACCGGGACAGGGAATGATGGCTACACCTTC. It specifies CASSLITGTGNDGYTF.

This chain links TRBV7-6 with TRBJ1-1; the match to TRBD1 covers 12 bases. V lost 5 bases, J lost 5 bases, and 6 bases stayed unmatched. Germline values: CDR1 SGHVS, CDR2 FNYEAQ. The CDR3 totals 15 residues. The DNA for the CDR3 is TGTGCCAGCAGCCCGGGACAGGGGGCCGGAACTGAAGCTTTCTTT. Residues: CASSPGQGAGTEAFF.

The chain combines TRBV7-9 with TRBJ1-2; D ambiguous. The CDR3 totals 13 residues. V lost 5 bases and J lost 4, with 11 bases in between. Per the germline V gene, CDR1 is SEHNR and CDR2 is FQNEAQ (reference sequence). DNA of the CDR3: TGTGCCAGCAGCGCAGGACTTCCCTATGGCTACACCTTC. As protein: CASSAGLPYGYTF.

V usage is TRBV6-5 and J usage is TRBJ2-3; TRBD2 aligns across 7 bases. CDR1 is MNHEY and CDR2 is SVGAGI in the germline V gene. The CDR3 consists of 16 residues. Trimming at V came to 0 bases and at J to 2 bases, leaving 5 bases not matched to a gene. The CDR3 DNA reads TGTGCCAGCAGTTACTCGAGACTAGCTATCACAGATACGCAGTATTTT. It translates to CASSYSRLAITDTQYF.